Sequencing of this T cell receptor (beta chain) was carried out in a study of tissue T cells after allogeneic stem cell transplantation (dated by TCRdb to between 2021 and 2023). Background for the entire study: Fewer than ten adult allo-HCT recipients with steroid-refractory GVHD were prospectively enrolled in a research-autopsy study over an approximately three-year period. Pre-transplant PBMCs, which were of recipient origin, were available from four to six GVHD patients. Gastrointestinal GVHD was present in all GVHD patients, each of whom received several lines of GVHD-directed therapy, and 4 or 5 of these patients also had skin involvement. All GVHD patients received grafts from donors, four unmodified and three CD34-selected to deplete T cells. The human part of the study was a prospective observational study with no blinding and no randomization. Using research autopsies of patients with and without GVHD, plus mouse models of GVHD, the study profiled TCR beta repertoires across many tissues. In viably preserved blood and marrow, CD3+ T cells were flow-sorted if cell numbers allowed, whereas smaller samples went directly to DNA extraction. General findings and caveats noted by the study authors: Only a few T cell clones appeared in more than one patient, yet motif-based clustering showed tissue-specific repertoire signatures that were shared between patients. Which tissue TCRs were alloreactive or antigen-specific was not determined in the study, and some clones might have been persisting host cells. Within patients, how anatomically similar tissues were was a major factor shaping TCR repertoire composition, regardless of disease or transplant status. In both patients and mice, only a limited portion of the TCR repertoire detected in tissues was captured by blood and spleen T cells. The patient cohort was small and varied clinically, and sampling depth was recognized as a limitation.

As for this clone: The clone's antigen remains unknown. Base qualities are not at hand, and no much larger clone is one base apart.

Library prep was done by the immunoSEQ multiplex PCR assay. Adaptive Biotechnologies performed the TCRbeta CDR3 sequencing at survey depth and reported CDR3 sequences, V/J genes, productive frequency and template counts. TCR beta CDR3 regions were amplified from genomic DNA instead of RNA. The study's processing was this. Jensen-Shannon divergence served to quantify pairwise repertoire overlap between tissues, with 0 meaning identical and 1 meaning complete divergence. Based on pairwise JSD values, tissues were grouped by single-linkage agglomerative hierarchical clustering, and the results were shown as dendrograms. All patient samples were analyzed with GLIPH2 using simulation_depth 1000, kmer_min_depth 3 and cdr3_length_cutoff 8, and only groups containing more than two unique CDR3s were kept. A standardized tissue-overlap score was generated by extrapolating Jaccard GLIPH-group overlap across patients to a standard repertoire size of 1000 clones. Associations of diversity with clinical or experimental variables used linear mixed-effect models with tissue fixed effects and individual random effects. This is the immuneACCESS table as TCRdb keeps it, with only in-frame sequences that have V and J called. A part of the clones is gone; compared with another copy, unresolved V genes explain less than half, and the rest is unexplained. V, J and clone size are those of that table, while D and trimming were read from the DNA. In this sample the table shows some 43,000 clones, roughly 92% of which occur a single time. Jointly, the top ten make up about 3.8% of the sample.

This specimen's time point label, interpreted: recipient (host-origin) PBMCs collected before allo-HCT. This specimen was blood, taken before transplantation. The sequence was collected from a woman aged 40 to 75 who later had graft-versus-host disease after an allogeneic stem cell transplant.

The CDR3 loop reads CATSRDGAGRDTQYF. DNA sequence: TGTGCCACCAGCAGAGACGGAGCAGGCAGGGATACGCAGTATTTT. The V and J segments used are TRBV15 and TRBJ2-3; no D gene is confidently identified. The germline V gene (reference sequence) supplies CDR1 LNHNV and CDR2 YYDKDF. The cysteine opens and the phenylalanine closes a CDR3 of 15 amino acids. The entry retains the CDR3 DNA only, 45 bases that are in frame from base 1. A distance of 13 bases separates the germline ends of V and J, which lose 0 bases and 6 bases respectively.